This T cell receptor (beta chain) was sequenced during a study of OX40 agonist ivuxolimab in advanced cancers. The overall study: The patients received agonistic anti-OX40 (CD134) antibody ivuxolimab. In this trial design, patients received ivuxolimab intravenously at 0.01 to 10 mg/kg every 2 weeks. Recorded diagnoses for dose-escalation patients were hepatocellular carcinoma, melanoma, renal cell or head and neck cancer.

This CDR3 region has 17 residues. Trimming shortened V by 5 bases and J by 2 bases, and 18 bases separated the two germline ends. Germline loops: CDR1 LGHNA, CDR2 YNFKEQ. Patients with autoimmune history or systemic immunosuppression were excluded. TCRdb keeps only in-frame clones here, not all; method: immunoSEQ multiplex PCR. Counted here are just under 75,000 clones, about 94% occurring once; the ten biggest clones make up less than 0.55%. This TCR was sampled from an adult with an advanced solid tumor such as melanoma, head and neck, liver or kidney cancer. The gene calls are TRBV4-2 and TRBJ2-2; D might be TRBD1 (6 bases). This specimen consisted of CD4+ or CD8+ T cells sorted from blood, obtained in a trial of the OX40 agonist ivuxolimab. The CDR3 DNA reads as TGTGCCAGCAGCGAAATCCGGGACACAGATAACACCGGGGAGCTGTTTTTT. Its protein product is CASSEIRDTDNTGELFF.